The 16 T cell receptor beta chains below all came from one sample that was sequenced in a study of OX40 agonist ivuxolimab in advanced cancers. TCRdb's table, derived via immunoSEQ multiplex PCR, lists solely in-frame clones and lacks some. The sample records under 20,000 clones, 87% being singletons. The starting material was CD4+ or CD8+ T cells sorted from blood, obtained in a trial of the OX40 agonist ivuxolimab. The receptors come from an adult with an advanced solid tumor such as melanoma, head and neck, liver or kidney cancer.

The CDR3 nucleotides are TGTGCCAGCAGCTTTCCGGCCCGCACAGATACGCAGTATTTT. It translates to CASSFPARTDTQYF. The V gene is TRBV7-8, the J gene TRBJ2-3, with D uncertain. Germline CDR1 and CDR2: SGHVS and FQNEAQ. The CDR3 totals 14 residues. The V gene lost 3 bases and the J gene lost 1 base, with 8 bases spanning the gap.

CDR3 region: CASSLWVGHSSYNEQFF. The CDR3 DNA reads as TGTGCCAGCAGCTTATGGGTAGGGCATAGCTCCTACAATGAGCAGTTCTTC. The J gene is TRBJ2-1, the V gene TRBV7-2; D not certain. The CDR3 extends over 17 amino acids. The ends were cut back, 2 bases at V and 0 bases at J, with 14 bases in the middle. Germline V CDR1 and CDR2: SGHTA, FQGNSA.

The chain employs TRBV7-9 and TRBJ1-4; 7 bases map to TRBD1. The CDR3 extends over 15 amino acids. V gave up 4 bases and J gave up 5 bases; unmatched junction bases: 7. Germline assignment: CDR1 SEHNR and CDR2 FQNEAQ (reference sequence). The CDR3 here is CASSSLQGLNEKLFF. In nucleotides, the CDR3 is TGTGCCAGCAGCTCCCTACAGGGGCTAAATGAAAAACTGTTTTTT.

The V and J genes are TRBV29-1 and TRBJ1-5; D remains unclear. Germline loops: CDR1 SQVTM, CDR2 ANQGSEA. The CDR3 has 13 amino acids. Trimming shortened V by 5 bases and J by 7 bases, and 15 bases separated the two germline ends. The CDR3 protein is CSVWTGGGQPQHF. CDR3 coding DNA: TGCAGCGTTTGGACGGGAGGCGGACAGCCCCAGCATTTT.

This clone has just one count. The chain is built from TRBV7-9 and TRBJ2-1; D is unresolved. The V end was cut by 1 base, the J end by 8 bases, with 15 bases between. The CDR3 length is 15 residues. CDR1 and CDR2 from the germline V gene are SEHNR and FQNEAQ (reference sequence). CDR3 amino acids: CASSLVPLAVYEQFF. The DNA for the CDR3 is TGTGCCAGCAGCTTAGTGCCCCTGGCCGTCTATGAGCAGTTCTTC.

The V call is TRBV6-1, the J call TRBJ2-1; maybe TRBD1 (6 bases). Trimming pared 4 bases from V and 6 bases from J, leaving 16 bases between. CDR1 and CDR2 from the germline V gene are MNHNS and SASEGT. There are 15 residues in the CDR3. This chain's CDR3 is CASSAVTTGGNEQFF. CDR3 nucleotide sequence: TGTGCCAGCAGTGCTGTAACGACAGGAGGCAATGAGCAGTTCTTC.

V and J are TRBV27 and TRBJ2-7, with 8 bases matching TRBD2. Per the germline V gene, CDR1 is MNHEY and CDR2 is SMNVEV (reference sequence). J gave up 5 bases and V 8 bases, and 8 bases lay outside the gene matches. The CDR3 totals 13 residues. The CDR3 DNA follows: TGTGCCAGCTGGGCGGGGGGATCTCACGAGCAGTACTTC. Amino acid sequence: CASWAGGSHEQYF.

A word on this clone: The junction departs from the called germline gene at one end, perhaps through a read error. V gene TRBV5-5 combines with J gene TRBJ1-2; no clear D. Germline CDR1 reads SGHKS; CDR2 reads YYEKEE (reference sequence). The CDR3 runs to 11 residues. This CDR3 is CASSLEGTYTF. In DNA form, the CDR3 reads TGTGCCAGCAGTTTGGAAGGTACCTACACCTTC.

The chain combines TRBV4-3 with TRBJ1-4, with D possibly being TRBD1 (6 bases). V lost 4 bases to trimming and J lost 6 bases, with 15 bases between them. The CDR3 sequence is 15 residues long. The germline gives CDR1 LGHNA, CDR2 YSLEER. The CDR3 region is CASSLTGGPDEKLFF. In nucleotides, the CDR3 is TGCGCCAGCAGCCTGACAGGAGGTCCGGATGAAAAACTGTTTTTT.

The rearrangement links TRBV6-4 to TRBJ2-7; 8 bases map to TRBD2. Looked up from germline, CDR1 is MRHNA and CDR2 is SNTAGT. V shed 5 bases, J shed 0 bases, and the junction held 6 bases outside the gene matches. The CDR3 runs 15 residues. In DNA form, the CDR3 reads TGTGCCAGCAGTTCGACTAGCGCTGCCTCCTACGAGCAGTACTTC. Protein sequence: CASSSTSAASYEQYF.

This clone was observed a handful of times. The chain uses TRBV5-6 and TRBJ2-1; D not certain. V dropped 4 bases and J dropped 5 bases, with 19 bases sitting between them. The germline V gene encodes CDR1 SGHDT and CDR2 YYEEEE. The CDR3 is 16 amino acids. The CDR3 reads CASSIKSDVWDNEQFF. For the CDR3, the DNA is TGTGCCAGCAGCATTAAGAGCGACGTCTGGGACAATGAGCAGTTCTTC.

The V gene is TRBV9, the J gene TRBJ2-1; 11 nucleotides match TRBD2. Germline V gives CDR1 SGDLS, CDR2 YYNGEE. There are 17 residues in the CDR3. V lost 0 bases and J lost 6; bases outside the gene matches: 8. CDR3 bases: TGTGCCAGCAGCGTAGGTCTGACTAGCGGGATTCTCAATGAGCAGTTCTTC. This translates into CASSVGLTSGILNEQFF.

The chain uses TRBV19 and TRBJ2-7, with TRBD1 identical over 7 bases. The CDR3 length is 15 residues. The germline gives CDR1 LNHDA, CDR2 SQIVND (reference sequence). V lost 5 bases, J lost 4 bases, and 11 bases stayed unmatched. In DNA, the CDR3 is TGTGCCAGTAGTCCCGACGACAGGGAAGGATACGAGCAGTACTTC. This sequence encodes CASSPDDREGYEQYF.

The CDR3 DNA reads as TGTGCCAGCAGCTTAGGGGGGACAGGATGGGATGAGCAGTTCTTC. Residues: CASSLGGTGWDEQFF. The chain combines TRBV11-3 with TRBJ2-1; 8 nucleotides line up with TRBD1. The germline CDR1 and CDR2 sequences are SGHNT and YENEEA. The V segment lost 1 base and the J segment 8 bases; nucleotides outside the gene matches: 7. The CDR3 is 15 residues long.

The chain has TRBV6-5 and TRBJ1-6; 8 bases align to TRBD1. V dropped 2 bases and J dropped 8; count of bases not matched to a gene: 2. This CDR3 spans 14 amino acids. The germline CDR1 and CDR2 sequences are MNHEY and SVGAGI. The CDR3 DNA is TGTGCCAGCAGTTACAACAGGGGGGATTCACCCCTCCACTTT. It is translated as CASSYNRGDSPLHF.

This clone occurred a few times. The germline gene is not matched at one end of the junction; a read error may be the cause. This rearrangement joins TRBV4-1 to TRBJ2-7; D perhaps matches TRBD2 (5 bases). This CDR3 has 14 residues. The germline V gene encodes CDR1 MGHRA and CDR2 YSYEKL. The CDR3 sequence: CASSQASGAYEQYF. The CDR3 DNA is TGCGCCAGCAGTCAAGCCAGCGGCGCCTACGAGCAGTACTTC.